A selection of T cell receptor beta chains follows, all from one sample in a study of blood T cell repertoires in COVID-19. Method: immunoSEQ multiplex PCR; TCRdb's copy keeps in-frame clones and lacks some. The data hold roughly 95,000 clones, with roughly four fifths observed a single time. The sample comprised peripheral blood. The receptors stem from a man between 45 and 60 years old with active or convalescent COVID-19. Each CDR3 is given with its conserved first and last residue. D genes are given only for firm matches. Expanded clones get a size class; other rows say once, few or many, or leave the size out.

D	V	J	size	DNA	CDR3
TRBD1	TRBV7-6	TRBJ2-5	NA	TGTGCCAGCAGCCCGGGACAGGGGAGAGGAGAGACCCAGTACTTC	CASSPGQGRGETQYF
TRBD2	TRBV7-2	TRBJ2-1	NA	TGTGCCAGCAGCTCTGGACTAGCGGGCTACAATGAGCAGTTCTTC	CASSSGLAGYNEQFF
NA	TRBV27	TRBJ1-6	NA	TGTGCCGGCGGGATAAACTATAATTCACCCCTCCACTTT	CAGGINYNSPLHF
NA	TRBV5-1	TRBJ1-2	NA	TGCGCCAGCAGCTTGGATATGGTACGAGGAGACGGCTACACCTTC	CASSLDMVRGDGYTF
NA	TRBV5-1	TRBJ2-5	once	TGCGCCAGCACCCGCCAAGAGCCCGGGGAGACCCAGTACTTC	CASTRQEPGETQYF
TRBD1	TRBV5-1	TRBJ1-6	NA	TGCGCCAGCAGCTTGGAACCGGGACAGGGCGGTTCACCCCTCCACTTT	CASSLEPGQGGSPLHF
TRBD1	TRBV3-1/TRBV3-2	TRBJ2-1	NA	TGTGCCAGCAGCCAAGAGGGACAGGGGTACAATGAGCAGTTCTTC	CASSQEGQGYNEQFF
TRBD2	TRBV19	TRBJ2-1	NA	TGTGCCAGTACCGTAGCGGGGGGCACCTACAATGAGCAGTTCTTC	CASTVAGGTYNEQFF
NA	TRBV5-6	TRBJ1-1	NA	TGTGCCAGCAGCTTTGACAGGATCAACACTGAAGCTTTCTTT	CASSFDRINTEAFF
TRBD1	TRBV18	TRBJ2-7	NA	TGTGCCAGCTCACCGGGGACAGGCGACCAGCAGTACTTC	CASSPGTGDQQYF
NA	TRBV28	TRBJ1-4	NA	TGTGCCAGCAGTATAGGGACTCGCGGTGAAAAACTGTTTTTT	CASSIGTRGEKLFF
NA	TRBV4-3	TRBJ2-1	NA	TGCGCCAGCAGCCAAGATCGAGGGGGGGGGCGGTACAATGAGCAGTTCTTC	CASSQDRGGGRYNEQFF
TRBD1	TRBV18	TRBJ1-2	NA	TGTGCCAGCTCCTCCTTCGTTGACAGGGAAAGTAGAGGCTACACCTTC	CASSSFVDRESRGYTF
TRBD2	TRBV10-1	TRBJ2-5	NA	TGCGCCAGCAGTGGACCGGGAGCGGGGGAGACCCAGTACTTC	CASSGPGAGETQYF
NA	TRBV2	TRBJ2-5	NA	TGTGCCAGCAGTGAAATCATGGGAGCTAGAGAGACCCAGTACTTC	CASSEIMGARETQYF
TRBD2	TRBV6-2/TRBV6-3	TRBJ2-5	NA	TGTGCCAGCAGTCATAGCGGGGGCTCCAGCCGGACCCAGTACTTC	CASSHSGGSSRTQYF
TRBD1	TRBV9	TRBJ1-4	NA	TGTGCCAGCAGCTCCCGGGACAGGTTGTTTGTTAATGAAAAACTGTTTTTT	CASSSRDRLFVNEKLFF
TRBD1	TRBV2	TRBJ2-1	NA	TGTGCCGAACCGGGACAGGGAAACAATGAGCAGTTCTTC	CAEPGQGNNEQFF
TRBD1	TRBV6-6	TRBJ1-4	few	TGTGCCAGCAGTTCGACAGGGGGTGCTAATGAAAAACTGTTTTTT	CASSSTGGANEKLFF
NA	TRBV29-1	TRBJ1-4	NA	TGCAGCGTTGGGTCGGCAACTAATGAAAAACTGTTTTTT	CSVGSATNEKLFF
NA	TRBV6-6	TRBJ1-1	NA	TGTGCCAGCAGTTACGAGACAGGTGAAGCTTTCTTT	CASSYETGEAFF
NA	TRBV12-3/TRBV12-4	TRBJ2-1	few	TGTGCCAGCAGTTTAAGCCCCGGTGAGCAGTTCTTC	CASSLSPGEQFF
TRBD2	TRBV5-1	TRBJ2-3	NA	TGCGCCAGCAGCGACCTCGGGCGGGGGGCCAATACGCAGTATTTT	CASSDLGRGANTQYF
TRBD2	TRBV10-3	TRBJ2-3	NA	TGTGCCATCAGTGAGTTAAAGCGGGGGGTTAGCACAGATACGCAGTATTTT	CAISELKRGVSTDTQYF
NA	TRBV12-3/TRBV12-4	TRBJ1-4	NA	TGTGCCAGCAGCCCGAATGAAAAACTGTTTTTT	CASSPNEKLFF
NA	TRBV2	TRBJ2-1	NA	TGTGCCACCCGAAAGGAGGGAAATGAGCAGTTCTTC	CATRKEGNEQFF
NA	TRBV13	TRBJ2-1	NA	TGTGCCAGCAGCTTCTGGGGGGAGTCCTACAATGAGCAGTTCTTC	CASSFWGESYNEQFF
NA	TRBV7-2	TRBJ2-2	NA	TGTGCCAGCAGCACTGGGACACGGGGGGAGCTGTTTTTT	CASSTGTRGELFF
NA	TRBV19	TRBJ2-2	NA	TGTGCCAGTAGTATCCCCTCTAACACCGGGGAGCTGTTTTTT	CASSIPSNTGELFF
TRBD2	TRBV5-6	TRBJ2-1	once	TGTGCCAGCTCCTGGGGGGGAGCGGGGGAGTACAATGAGCAGTTCTTC	CASSWGGAGEYNEQFF
TRBD1	TRBV2	TRBJ1-5	once	TGTGCCAGCAGTGACTGGGGGACAGATAGCAATCAGCCCCAGCATTTT	CASSDWGTDSNQPQHF
NA	TRBV15	TRBJ1-4	NA	TGTGCCACCAGCAGAGACGCTTTGGGCATTAATGAAAAACTGTTTTTT	CATSRDALGINEKLFF
NA	TRBV2	TRBJ2-2	NA	TGTGCCAGCAGTGATCAGGGGTCGAACACCGGGGAGCTGTTTTTT	CASSDQGSNTGELFF
TRBD1	TRBV5-1	TRBJ1-2	NA	TGCGCCAGCAGCCCGGGACAGGGAGGTCAGGGCTACACCTTC	CASSPGQGGQGYTF
TRBD2	TRBV19	TRBJ2-5	NA	TGTGCCAGTAGTATAACTAGCGGGGACCAAGAGACCCAGTACTTC	CASSITSGDQETQYF
NA	TRBV4-3	TRBJ2-1	NA	TGCGCCAGCAGCCAAGACAGCGGAATCGTGAATGAGCAGTTCTTC	CASSQDSGIVNEQFF
TRBD2	TRBV19	TRBJ2-1	NA	TGTGCCAGTAGTATAGCGGCGGGGGGACAAAATGAGCAGTTCTTC	CASSIAAGGQNEQFF
TRBD1	TRBV6-5	TRBJ2-2	NA	TGTGCCAGCAGGACAGGGGCGGGCACCGGGGAGCTGTTTTTT	CASRTGAGTGELFF
TRBD1	TRBV18	TRBJ2-7	NA	TGTGCCAGCTCCCAGGGGGTAGCCTACGAGCAGTACTTC	CASSQGVAYEQYF
NA	TRBV19	TRBJ2-7	NA	TGTGCCAGTAGTACGGACAAGGGCTACGAGCCCAGGAGGGACTACGAGCAGTACTTC	CASSTDKGYEPRRDYEQYF
TRBD2	TRBV27	TRBJ2-3	NA	TGTGCCACCTTAGCGGGGGGGCCGTCAGATACGCAGTATTTT	CATLAGGPSDTQYF
TRBD2	TRBV7-2	TRBJ2-5	once	TGTGCCAGCCAGCCCAGCGGGGGGGAAGAGACCCAGTACTTC	CASQPSGGEETQYF
TRBD2	TRBV28	TRBJ2-5	NA	TGTGCCACTTACGGACTAGCGGGGAGAGGGGTGGAGACCCAGTACTTC	CATYGLAGRGVETQYF
NA	TRBV6-5	TRBJ2-5	NA	TGTGCCAGCACCTTACAGGCGGGGGAGACCCAGTACTTC	CASTLQAGETQYF